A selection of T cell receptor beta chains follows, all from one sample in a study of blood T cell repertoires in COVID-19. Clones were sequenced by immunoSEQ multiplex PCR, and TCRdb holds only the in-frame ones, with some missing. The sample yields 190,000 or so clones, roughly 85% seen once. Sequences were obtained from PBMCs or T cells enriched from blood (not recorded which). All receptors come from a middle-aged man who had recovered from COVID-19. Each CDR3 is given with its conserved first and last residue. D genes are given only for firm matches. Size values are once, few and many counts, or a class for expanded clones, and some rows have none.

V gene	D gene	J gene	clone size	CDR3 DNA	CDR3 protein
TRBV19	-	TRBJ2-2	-	TGTGCCAGTAGTATTGGTATTGGCCCGAACACCGGGGAGCTGTTTTTT	CASSIGIGPNTGELFF
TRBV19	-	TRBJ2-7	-	TGTGCCAGTAGTATTCAGGAAGACGAGCAGTACTTC	CASSIQEDEQYF
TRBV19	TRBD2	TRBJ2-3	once	TGTGCCAGTAGTTTGGCGGCGGGAGGGCCGGTGACTACGCAGTATTTT	CASSLAAGGPVTTQYF
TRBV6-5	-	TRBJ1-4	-	TGTGCCAGCAGTCCTGACAGGACGCAAAAATCGTTTTTT	CASSPDRTQKSFF
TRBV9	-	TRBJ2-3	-	TGTGCCAGCAGCGTATTCGGGCGGGGCACAGATACGCAGTATTTT	CASSVFGRGTDTQYF
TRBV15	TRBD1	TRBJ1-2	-	TGTGCCACCAGCAGAGAGACAGGGGGCTATGGCTACACCTTC	CATSRETGGYGYTF
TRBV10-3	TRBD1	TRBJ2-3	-	TGTGCCATCAGTGAGTCTGGACCGGGACAGGGCACAGATACGCAGTATTTT	CAISESGPGQGTDTQYF
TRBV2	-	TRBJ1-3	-	TGTGCCAGCAGGGAGGAAAACACCATATATTTT	CASREENTIYF
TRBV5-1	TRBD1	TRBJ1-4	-	TGCGCCAGCAGAAGACAGGGGGCGGCAGTTAATGAAAAACTGTTTTTT	CASRRQGAAVNEKLFF
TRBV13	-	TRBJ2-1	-	TGTGCCAGCAGCTTCGATTCCGGCGGGAACAATGAGCAGTTCTTC	CASSFDSGGNNEQFF
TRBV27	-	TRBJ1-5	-	TGTGCCAGCAGGACAGAATATAATCAGCCCCAGCATTTT	CASRTEYNQPQHF
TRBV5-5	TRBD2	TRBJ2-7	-	TGTGCCAGCAGCCCGGTGGGAGGGACCTACGAGCAGTACTTC	CASSPVGGTYEQYF
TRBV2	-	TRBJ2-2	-	TGTGCCAGCAGTGCGCAGGGTCTGTACACCGGGGAGCTGTTTTTT	CASSAQGLYTGELFF
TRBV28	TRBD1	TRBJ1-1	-	TGTGCCAGCTACCGGGACAGGGGGTTGGAAGCTTTCTTT	CASYRDRGLEAFF
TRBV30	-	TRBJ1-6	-	TGTGCCTGGAGGGAGGGGTTTTCTAATTCACCCCTCCACTTT	CAWREGFSNSPLHF
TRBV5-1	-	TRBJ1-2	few	TGCGCCAGCAGCTCGGGGGGGTCCCGGGACGGTTATGGCTACACCTTC	CASSSGGSRDGYGYTF